The clone carrying this T cell receptor beta chain has only a few counts. Its target is not known. The data stem from a study of cytomegalovirus exposure and HLA in healthy donors. Study overall: T cells numbering about 180 million yielded around 120 million unique TCR beta sequences in an earlier analysis. Study-wide points: More clonal expansion characterized HLA-associated TCR beta chains than equally common others in a later analysis.

In the PCR, 60 Vbeta and 13 Jbeta primers were used. Data came from immunoSEQ multiplex PCR; TCRdb stores just in-frame clones and leaves some out. The sample lists a few hundred thousand clones; 83% were seen once. The specimen sequenced was PBMCs. This receptor was identified in a girl aged 5 to 17 in good health and CMV-seronegative.

CDR3 in DNA: TGTGCCAGCGGCCGCCGGGACAGCAATTCACCCCTCCACTTT. It codes for CASGRRDSNSPLHF. V is TRBV27 and J is TRBJ1-6; 7 positions agree with TRBD1. The V and J ends lost 8 bases and 7 bases, in that order; junction bases with no gene match: 8. This CDR3 has 14 amino acids. From germline, CDR1 is MNHEY and CDR2 SMNVEV (reference sequence).